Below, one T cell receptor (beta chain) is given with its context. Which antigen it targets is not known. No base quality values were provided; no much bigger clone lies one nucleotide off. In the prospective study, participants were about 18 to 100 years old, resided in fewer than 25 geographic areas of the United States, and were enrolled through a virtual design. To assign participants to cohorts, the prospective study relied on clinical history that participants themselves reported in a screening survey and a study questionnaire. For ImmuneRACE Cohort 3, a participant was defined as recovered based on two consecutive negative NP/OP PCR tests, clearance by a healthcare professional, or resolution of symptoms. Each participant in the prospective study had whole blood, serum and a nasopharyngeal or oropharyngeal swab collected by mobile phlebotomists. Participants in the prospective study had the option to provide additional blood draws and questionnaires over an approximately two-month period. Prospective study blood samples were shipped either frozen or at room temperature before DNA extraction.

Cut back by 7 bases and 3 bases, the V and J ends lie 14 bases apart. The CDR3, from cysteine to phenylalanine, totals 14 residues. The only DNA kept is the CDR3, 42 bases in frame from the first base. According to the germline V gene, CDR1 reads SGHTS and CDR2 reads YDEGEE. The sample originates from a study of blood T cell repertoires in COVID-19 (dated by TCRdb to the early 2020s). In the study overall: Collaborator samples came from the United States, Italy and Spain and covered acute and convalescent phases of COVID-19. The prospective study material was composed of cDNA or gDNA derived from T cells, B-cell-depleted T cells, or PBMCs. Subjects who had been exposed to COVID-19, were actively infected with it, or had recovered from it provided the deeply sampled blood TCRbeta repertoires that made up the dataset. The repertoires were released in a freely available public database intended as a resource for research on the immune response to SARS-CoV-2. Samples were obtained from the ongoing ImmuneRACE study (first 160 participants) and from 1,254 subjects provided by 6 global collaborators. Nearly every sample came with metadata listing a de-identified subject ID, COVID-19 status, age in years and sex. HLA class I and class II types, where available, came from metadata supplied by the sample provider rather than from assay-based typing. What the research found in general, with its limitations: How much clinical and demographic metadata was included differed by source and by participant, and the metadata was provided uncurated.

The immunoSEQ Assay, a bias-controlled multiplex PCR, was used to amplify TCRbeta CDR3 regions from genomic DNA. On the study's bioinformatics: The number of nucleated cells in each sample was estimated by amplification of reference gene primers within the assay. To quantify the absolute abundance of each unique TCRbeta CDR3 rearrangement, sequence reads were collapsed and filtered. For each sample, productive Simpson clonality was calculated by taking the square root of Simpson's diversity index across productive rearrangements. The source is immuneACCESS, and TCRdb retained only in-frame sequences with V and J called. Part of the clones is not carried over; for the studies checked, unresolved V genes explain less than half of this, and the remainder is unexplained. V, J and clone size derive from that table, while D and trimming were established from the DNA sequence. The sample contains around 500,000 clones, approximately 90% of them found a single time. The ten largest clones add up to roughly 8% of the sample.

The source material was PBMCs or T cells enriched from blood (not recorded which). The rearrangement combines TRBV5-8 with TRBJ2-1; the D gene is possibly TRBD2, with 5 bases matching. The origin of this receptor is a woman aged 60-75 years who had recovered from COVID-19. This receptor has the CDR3 CASSREFGYNEQFF. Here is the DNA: TGTGCCAGCTCGAGGGAATTCGGCTACAATGAGCAGTTCTTC.